Below are 20 T cell receptor beta chains sequenced from a single sample in a study of identical twins. TCRdb re-called the 5' RACE reads through MiXCR, storing one row per CDR3 protein. The sample lists 500,000 to 600,000 distinct CDR3 sequences, roughly 21% seen once, with around 0.9% in the top ten. The sample was also reused in another study, on T cells expressing NK-cell markers.

The sequenced sample consisted of CD4+ T cells sorted from blood. The receptors come from a young woman in good health.

This clonotype has just a few counts. The chain uses TRBV15 and TRBJ2-5; D not certain. The germline V gene has CDR1 LNHNV and CDR2 YYDKDF (reference sequence). The CDR3 spans 14 residues. Trimming stripped 6 bases from V and 0 bases from J, with 11 bases between. This CDR3 reads CATRGKPHQETQYF. In nucleotides, the CDR3 is TGTGCCACCAGAGGGAAGCCCCACCAAGAGACCCAGTACTTC.

This clonotype showed up just a few times. V gene TRBV29-1 combines with J gene TRBJ2-3, with D perhaps assigned TRBD1 or TRBD2 (6 bases each). From germline, CDR1 is SQVTM and CDR2 ANQGSEA. The CDR3 loop spans 14 amino acids. Trimming shortened V by 7 bases and J by 2 bases, and 16 bases separated the two germline ends. As DNA, the CDR3 is TGCAGCGCGGGTTGGGGGGCGAACACAGATACGCAGTATTTT. This encodes CSAGWGANTDTQYF.

This clonotype occurred a few times. The chain uses TRBV12-3 or TRBV12-4 and TRBJ2-7; D gene ambiguous. Between the trimmed V and J ends, which lost 3 bases and 3 bases, there was a span of 9 bases. The CDR3 runs 13 residues. The CDR3 DNA is TGTGCCAGCAGTTTTGGAGCCCACTACGAGCAGTACTTC. Translation: CASSFGAHYEQYF.

The chain carries TRBV5-4 and TRBJ1-2; 7 positions agree with TRBD1. Unmatched junction bases numbered 8, after V lost 4 bases and J lost 2 bases. Germline loops: CDR1 SGHNT, CDR2 YYREEE (reference sequence). This CDR3 region has 15 residues. CDR3 region: CASSLQGEPNYGYTF. The CDR3 DNA reads as TGTGCCAGCAGCCTCCAGGGGGAACCCAACTATGGCTACACCTTC. Full variable domain (missing parts from reference TRBV5-4 and TRBJ1-2): ETGVTQSPTHLIKTRGQQVTLRCSSQSGHNTVSWYQQALGQGPQFIFQYYREEENGRGNFPPRFSGLQFPNYSSELNVNALELDDSALYLCASSLQGEPNYGYTFGSGTRLTVV.

This clonotype turned up a few times. This chain links TRBV29-1 with TRBJ1-1; perhaps TRBD1 as D (6 bases). The germline V gene has CDR1 SQVTM and CDR2 ANQGSEA. Trimming left V 6 bases short and J 7 bases short, with 18 bases between. This CDR3 region has 13 residues. CDR3 amino acids: CSVSNRARHEAFF. DNA for the CDR3: TGCAGCGTGAGTAACAGGGCCCGCCATGAAGCTTTCTTT. Full variable domain (rest looked up from reference TRBV29-1 and TRBJ1-1): SAVISQKPSRDICQRGTSLTIQCQVDSQVTMMFWYRQQPGQSLTLIATANQGSEATYESGFVIDKFPISRPNLTFSTLTVSNMSPEDSSIYLCSVSNRARHEAFFGQGTRLTVV.

This clonotype was picked up a small number of times. This chain joins TRBV30 and TRBJ2-1, with 9 nucleotides matching TRBD2. J gave up 5 bases and V 2 bases, and 1 base lay outside the gene matches. Germline V lookup: CDR1 GTSNPN, CDR2 SVGIG (reference sequence). The CDR3 spans 13 residues. CDR3 in DNA: TGTGCCTGGAGTAGGACTAGCGACAATGAGCAGTTCTTC. It codes for CAWSRTSDNEQFF.

V is TRBV29-1 and J is TRBJ1-4; possible D gene TRBD1, 5 bases. Germline lookup yields CDR1 SQVTM and CDR2 ANQGSEA. This CDR3 contains 13 residues. V was shortened by 7 bases and J by 2 bases, with 11 bases between the two germline ends. In DNA, the CDR3 is TGCAGCGCTACGACAGCGACTAATGAAAAACTGTTTTTT. It translates to CSATTATNEKLFF.

This clonotype was found a few times. J is TRBJ1-1 and V is TRBV5-1; tentatively, D is TRBD1 (5 bases). Germline-derived CDR1 and CDR2 are SGHRS and YFSETQ. The V end lost 4 bases, the J end lost 11 bases, and 21 bases lay between the germline ends. The CDR3 loop spans 14 amino acids. The CDR3 DNA reads as TGCGCCAGCAGCCTTTTAGACAGTAACCGGCGGGCTTTCTTT. Encoded protein: CASSLLDSNRRAFF.

Note on this clonotype: Just one base apart from a much larger clone, this may be a read error. This chain uses TRBV20-1 with TRBJ2-7; perhaps D is TRBD1 or TRBD2 (5 bases each). This CDR3 region has 15 residues. Germline CDR1 DFQATT, CDR2 SNEGSKA (reference sequence). CDR3 sequence (DNA): TGCTGTGCTAGGCCTGGGACGGTACGCTCCTACGAGCAGTACTTC. Its protein is CCARPGTVRSYEQYF.

This clonotype was seen repeatedly, ten times or more. The chain employs TRBV11-2 and TRBJ2-5; tentatively, D is TRBD2 (6 bases). The CDR3 extends over 14 amino acids. V was shortened by 5 bases and J by 3 bases, with 13 bases between the two germline ends. Germline values: CDR1 SGHAT, CDR2 FQNNGV. The CDR3 loop reads CASSPRGYEETQYF. The CDR3, as DNA: TGTGCCAGCAGCCCCCGGGGGTACGAAGAGACCCAGTACTTC. Filled out from reference TRBV11-2 and TRBJ2-5, the complete variable domain reads EAGVAQSPRYKIIEKRQSVAFWCNPISGHATLYWYQQILGQGPKLLIQFQNNGVVDDSQLPKDRFSAERLKGVDSTLKIQPAKLEDSAVYLCASSPRGYEETQYFGPGTRLLVL.

A few counts support this clonotype. The chain has TRBV14 and TRBJ2-2, with TRBD1 matching over 7 bases. Germline CDR1 reads SGHDN; CDR2 reads FVKESK. The V gene end was trimmed by 10 bases and the J gene end by 3 bases; junction bases not matched to a gene: 11. The CDR3 loop spans 15 amino acids. This CDR3 reads CATSMRGLDTGELFF. CDR3 in DNA: TGTGCCACCTCGATGAGGGGGCTCGACACCGGGGAGCTGTTTTTT.

The chain uses TRBV5-1 and TRBJ1-2; D unresolved. V lost 1 base to trimming and J lost 2 bases, with 6 bases between them. Germline CDR1 reads SGHRS; CDR2 reads YFSETQ. The CDR3 extends over 13 amino acids. CDR3 in DNA: TGCGCCAGCAGCTTGACTACAAACTATGGCTACACCTTC. Protein sequence: CASSLTTNYGYTF.

This clonotype has just a few counts. This chain connects TRBV20-1 to TRBJ2-1, with TRBD2 matching over 8 bases. Per the germline V gene, CDR1 is DFQATT and CDR2 is SNEGSKA (reference sequence). CDR3 length: 14 amino acids. The trim removed 3 bases at V and 2 bases at J, leaving 3 bases unmatched. This chain's CDR3 is CSASSSGAYNEQFF. CDR3 nucleotides: TGCAGTGCTAGTAGTAGCGGGGCCTACAATGAGCAGTTCTTC.

In this sample, this clonotype turned up a few times. V and J are TRBV20-1 and TRBJ2-3; possible D gene TRBD1, 5 bases. Germline-derived CDR1 and CDR2 are DFQATT and SNEGSKA (reference sequence). This CDR3 is 15 amino acids long. V lost 3 bases and J 0 bases, leaving 13 bases between the germline ends. CDR3 sequence (DNA): TGCAGTGCTAGTACCCCCCAGGGTAGCACAGATACGCAGTATTTT. Translated: CSASTPQGSTDTQYF.

This clonotype was found a few times. CDR3 bases: TGTGCCAGCTCAACGAGTACCTACGAGCAGTACTTC. This sequence encodes CASSTSTYEQYF. The chain is built from TRBV18 and TRBJ2-7; D remains unclear. The CDR3 totals 12 residues. The V end was cut by 5 bases, the J end by 2 bases, with 7 bases between. Germline V gene sequence: CDR1 KGHSH, CDR2 LQKENI.

This clonotype has just a few counts. The CDR3 reads CASSEAGRFAFF. In nucleotides, the CDR3 is TGTGCCAGCAGTGAGGCAGGGAGGTTTGCTTTCTTT. The V and J genes are TRBV6-1 and TRBJ1-1; D may be TRBD1 (5 bases). The CDR3 length is 12 residues. Germline V CDR1 and CDR2: MNHNS, SASEGT. The V end lost 3 bases, the J end lost 11 bases, and 13 bases lay between the germline ends.

The gene calls are TRBV4-3 and TRBJ2-5; D may be TRBD1 (6 bases). CDR1 is LGHNA, CDR2 YSLEER, per germline. The CDR3 extends over 15 amino acids. The V and J ends lost 3 bases and 5 bases respectively, with 16 bases between them. The CDR3, as DNA: TGCGCCAGCAGCCACCAGACAGGACCCGTGGAGACCCAGTACTTC. This sequence encodes CASSHQTGPVETQYF.

The rearrangement links TRBV20-1 to TRBJ2-3, with D perhaps matching TRBD1 (5 bases). CDR1 is DFQATT and CDR2 is SNEGSKA in the germline V gene (reference sequence). The CDR3 is 10 amino acids. Trimming removed 5 bases from V and 7 bases from J, with 7 bases in between. The CDR3 DNA follows: TGCAGTGCTCCAGGGTATACGCAGTATTTT. Its translation is CSAPGYTQYF.

The chain links TRBV20-1 to TRBJ1-4; D is undetermined. The germline V gene encodes CDR1 DFQATT and CDR2 SNEGSKA (reference sequence). The V end lost 0 bases, the J end lost 7 bases, and 15 bases lay between the germline ends. CDR3 length: 15 residues. In DNA form, the CDR3 reads TGCAGTGCTAGAGAACGACCGGGGTCCGGTGAAAAACTGTTTTTT. It encodes CSARERPGSGEKLFF.

This clonotype was detected a few times. This chain uses TRBV2 with TRBJ2-7; D possibly corresponds to TRBD1 (5 bases). The CDR3 has 14 amino acids. Trimming cost V 5 bases and J 0 bases, with 11 bases left between them. Per germline, CDR1 SNHLY and CDR2 FYNNEI. CDR3 sequence reads: CASSLQVSSYEQYF. Here the CDR3 DNA reads TGTGCCAGCAGTTTACAGGTTTCCTCCTACGAGCAGTACTTC.